Given below is one T cell receptor beta chain in context. Which antigen it targets is not known. Per-base quality was not reported, and no clone a single base away is much larger than it. Trimming removed 4 bases from V and 0 bases from J, leaving 4 bases between the germline ends. The CDR3 runs 13 amino acids, cysteine and phenylalanine included. The read is trimmed to its CDR3 DNA, 39 bases read in frame from base 1. Taken from the germline V gene, the CDR1 and CDR2 loops are KGHDR and SFDVKD. The donors were some 39 Caucasian individuals from Russia, aged roughly 6 to 100 years, who were systemically healthy. Each donor gave approximately 9.3 milliliters of peripheral blood, collected into EDTA-treated Vacutainer tubes. Ficoll-Paque density-gradient centrifugation was used to isolate PBMCs, with at least 7 million per sample. Total RNA, at least 5 micrograms per sample, was extracted from PBMCs with Trizol reagent. Naive CD45RAhigh/CD27high T cell percentages were measured by flow cytometry on a PBMC aliquot from every donor.

The library was generated by 5' RACE. Sequencing relied on an Illumina HiSeq 2500. A second about 7 to 12 cycle PCR used a sample-barcoded 5' primer and a J-beta primer mix. A unique molecular identifier was introduced onto each TCR beta cDNA molecule by a template-switch 5' adaptor carrying 12 random nucleotides. Each sample yielded at least 2.5 million CDR3-containing paired-end reads. First-strand cDNA synthesis was performed from all RNA using the Mint cDNA synthesis kit, with priming by a TRBC-specific oligonucleotide. Following uracil-DNA glycosylase treatment, all cDNA underwent a first 18-cycle PCR with the universal primers M1SS and BC2_uni_R. Per the authors' processing: Each sample was normalized by randomly selecting 1 million high-quality reads, each carrying a distinct molecular identifier. Reads with shared molecular identifiers were discarded instead of being binned into consensus sequences. MiTCR, set to a Q25 quality threshold and the strictest error-elimination algorithm, was used for CDR3 identification, clonotype clustering and error correction. A nonparametric unseen species model with Euler transformation was used to estimate a lower bound on total TCR beta diversity. TCRdb reprocessing: public reads trimmed at Q25 with fastp, clones called with MiXCR, in-frame beta chains kept. Rows matching on CDR3 protein sequence are summarized as one entry with the most common DNA and genes. For this entry, the V and J calls and clone size follow TCRdb and not the study's own pipeline. The sample table holds about 1.6 million distinct CDR3 sequences, of which around 35% were seen once. The ten largest clonotypes hold about 11% of the sample.

This specimen comes from a study of blood T cells in healthy people across ages (dated by TCRdb to 2014 to 2015). At the level of the whole study: In model experiments, template switching captured roughly one uniquely barcoded TCR beta cDNA molecule for every two T cells. To avoid experimental bias, donors of different ages were spread randomly across the sequencing lanes. Two additional independent replicas of 1 million unique cDNA reads from the same blood draw were analyzed for two donors (one aged 18 to 29 and one aged 80 or older). The donors were divided into four age groups: young (average roughly 17 years), middle-aged (around 37), aged (roughly 66) and long-lived (roughly 88). To track age-related changes in TCR beta repertoire diversity, the study relied on deep sequencing normalized with unique cDNA molecular identifiers. Overall study outcomes, separate from this receptor: Because donor CMV infection status was unknown, age-related changes in expanded clonotypes were potentially confounded. Compared with the aged group, more naive CD4+ T cells, fewer expanded clones and increased TCR diversity were shown by the long-lived group, suggesting age selection. Since profiling was done on bulk unsorted PBMCs, naive and antigen-experienced compartments could not be conclusively compared. Estimates of total diversity from one million sequenced T cells were regarded as lower bounds and underestimates. As age increased, observed TCR beta diversity per million T cells dropped in a roughly linear way, and a significant reduction was already evident by age 40. The percentage of naive T cells measured by flow cytometry correlated strongly with observed TCR beta diversity.

This sequence originates from a woman aged 25 to 45 in good health. The sequence is built from TRBV24-1 and TRBJ2-3, with no reliable assignment of the D segment. Input material: blood. The nucleotide sequence reads TGTGCCACCAGTGACGCCAGCACAGATACGCAGTATTTT. Its translation reads: CATSDASTDTQYF.